This TCR beta chain originates from a study of cytomegalovirus exposure and HLA in healthy donors. Study-wide results and caveats: Presence/absence analysis assumed near-uniform sequencing depth across donors. Among donors in an Asian-associated ancestry cluster, a later analysis reportedly found fewer N-insertions than the roughly 610-donor mean. Earlier analysis found most TCR beta V segments productive about 90% or about 30% of the time. HLA alleles showed associations with 16,951 TCR beta sequences in a later analysis, at a 0.05 false discovery rate.

Trimming removed 6 bases from V and 0 bases from J; junction bases left unmatched: 7. Germline CDR1 is SGHNT and CDR2 is YYREEE (reference sequence). The CDR3 has 15 amino acids. A remark on this clone: Its target is unknown.

PCR involved 60 Vbeta and 13 Jbeta primers. Method: immunoSEQ multiplex PCR; TCRdb's copy keeps in-frame clones and lacks some. The sample consists of 90,000 to 100,000 clones, 76% of them appearing once. The chain links TRBV5-4 to TRBJ2-7; 9 bases match TRBD1. The sample taken for sequencing was PBMCs. This clonotype was sampled from a man in his forties in good health and CMV-seronegative. The CDR3 reads CASTQDRGPSYEQYF. The CDR3 nucleotides read TGTGCCAGCACCCAGGACAGGGGCCCCTCCTACGAGCAGTACTTC.